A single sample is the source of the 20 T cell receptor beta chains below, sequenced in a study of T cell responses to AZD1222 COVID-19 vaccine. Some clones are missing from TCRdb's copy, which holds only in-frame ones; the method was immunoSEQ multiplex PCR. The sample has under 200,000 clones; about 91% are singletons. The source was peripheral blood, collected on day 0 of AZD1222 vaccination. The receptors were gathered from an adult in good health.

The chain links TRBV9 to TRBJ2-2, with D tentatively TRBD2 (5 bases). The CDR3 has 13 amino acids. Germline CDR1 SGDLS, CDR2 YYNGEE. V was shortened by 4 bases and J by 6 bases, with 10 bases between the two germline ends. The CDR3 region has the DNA TGTGCCAGCAGCCCCGCGGGCCCCGGGGAGCTGTTTTTT. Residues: CASSPAGPGELFF. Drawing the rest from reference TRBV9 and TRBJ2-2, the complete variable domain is DSGVTQTPKHLITATGQRVTLRCSPRSGDLSVYWYQQSLDQGLQFLIQYYNGEERAKGNILERFSAQQFPDLHSELNLSSLELGDSALYFCASSPAGPGELFFGEGSRLTVL.

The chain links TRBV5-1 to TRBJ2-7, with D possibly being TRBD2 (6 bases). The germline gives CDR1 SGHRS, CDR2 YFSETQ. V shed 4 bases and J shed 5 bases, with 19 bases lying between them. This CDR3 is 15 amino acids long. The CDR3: CASSPGLRRTHEQYF. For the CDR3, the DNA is TGCGCCAGCAGCCCGGGACTCCGGAGGACCCACGAGCAGTACTTC.

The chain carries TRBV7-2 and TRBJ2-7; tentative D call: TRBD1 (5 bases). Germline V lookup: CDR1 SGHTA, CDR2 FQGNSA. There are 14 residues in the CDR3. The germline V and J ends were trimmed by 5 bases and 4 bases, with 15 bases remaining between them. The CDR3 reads CASSPRASGYEQYF. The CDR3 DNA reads TGTGCCAGCAGCCCCAGGGCCAGTGGGTACGAGCAGTACTTC.

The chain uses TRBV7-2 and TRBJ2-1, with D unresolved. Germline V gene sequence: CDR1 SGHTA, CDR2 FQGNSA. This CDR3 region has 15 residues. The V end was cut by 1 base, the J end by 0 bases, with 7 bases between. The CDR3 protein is CASSLGVSSYNEQFF. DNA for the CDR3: TGTGCCAGCAGCTTAGGAGTCAGCTCCTACAATGAGCAGTTCTTC. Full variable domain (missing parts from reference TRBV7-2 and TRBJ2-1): GAGVSQSPSNKVTEKGKDVELRCDPISGHTALYWYRQSLGQGLEFLIYFQGNSAPDKSGLPSDRFSAERTGGSVSTLTIQRTQQEDSAVYLCASSLGVSSYNEQFFGPGTRLTVL.

DNA of the CDR3: TGTGCCAGCAGCGACAAGACAGGGCTACTAGCCAAAAACATTCAGTACTTC. Translating gives CASSDKTGLLAKNIQYF. The chain employs TRBV6-2 or TRBV6-3 and TRBJ2-4; 7 bases align to TRBD1. The CDR3 sequence is 17 residues long. Trimming took 6 bases from V and 0 from J; bases not matched to a gene: 11. CDR1 is MNHEY, CDR2 SVGEGT, per germline.

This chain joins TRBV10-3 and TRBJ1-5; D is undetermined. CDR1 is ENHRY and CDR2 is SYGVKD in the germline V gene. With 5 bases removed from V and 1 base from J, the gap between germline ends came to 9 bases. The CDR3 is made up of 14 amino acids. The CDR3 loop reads CAISSGSSNQPQHF. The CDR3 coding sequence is TGTGCCATCAGTAGTGGGTCCAGCAATCAGCCCCAGCATTTT.

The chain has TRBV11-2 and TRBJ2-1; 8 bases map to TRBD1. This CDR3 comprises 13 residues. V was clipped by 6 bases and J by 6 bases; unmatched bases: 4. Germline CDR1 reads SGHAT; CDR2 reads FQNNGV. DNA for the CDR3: TGTGCCAGCAGATCCGGACAGGGCAATGAGCAGTTCTTC. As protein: CASRSGQGNEQFF.

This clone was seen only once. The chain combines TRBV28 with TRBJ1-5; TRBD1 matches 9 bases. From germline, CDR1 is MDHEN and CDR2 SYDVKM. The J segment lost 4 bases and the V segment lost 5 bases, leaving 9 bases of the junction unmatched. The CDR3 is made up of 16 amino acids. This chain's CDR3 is CASSPTGTGKNQPQHF. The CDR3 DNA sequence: TGTGCCAGCAGTCCTACCGGGACAGGGAAGAATCAGCCCCAGCATTTT.

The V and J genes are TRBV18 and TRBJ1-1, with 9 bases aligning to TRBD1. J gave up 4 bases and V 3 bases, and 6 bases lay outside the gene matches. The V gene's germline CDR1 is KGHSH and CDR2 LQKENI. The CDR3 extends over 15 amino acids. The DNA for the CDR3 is TGTGCCAGCTCACCGCTAGGACAGGGGTCCACTGAAGCTTTCTTT. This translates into CASSPLGQGSTEAFF. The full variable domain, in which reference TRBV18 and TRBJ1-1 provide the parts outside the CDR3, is NAGVMQNPRHLVRRRGQEARLRCSPMKGHSHVYWYRQLPEEGLKFMVYLQKENIIDESGMPKERFSAEFPKEGPSILRIQQVVRGDSAAYFCASSPLGQGSTEAFFGQGTRLTVV.

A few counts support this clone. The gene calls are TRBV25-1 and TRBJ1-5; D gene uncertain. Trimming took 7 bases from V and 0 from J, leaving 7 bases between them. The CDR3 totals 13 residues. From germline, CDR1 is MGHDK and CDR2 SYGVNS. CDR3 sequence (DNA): TGTGCCAGCAAGGGCGGTAGCAATCAGCCCCAGCATTTT. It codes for CASKGGSNQPQHF.

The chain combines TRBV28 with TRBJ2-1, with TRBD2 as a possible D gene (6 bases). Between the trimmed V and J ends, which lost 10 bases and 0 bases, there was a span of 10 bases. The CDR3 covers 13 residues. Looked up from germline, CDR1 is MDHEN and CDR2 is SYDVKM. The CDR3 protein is CATGVSSYNEQFF. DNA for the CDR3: TGTGCCACGGGGGTCAGCTCCTACAATGAGCAGTTCTTC. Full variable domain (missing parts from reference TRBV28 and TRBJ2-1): DVKVTQSSRYLVKRTGEKVFLECVQDMDHENMFWYRQDPGLGLRLIYFSYDVKMKEKGDIPEGYSVSREKKERFSLILESASTNQTSMYLCATGVSSYNEQFFGPGTRLTVL.

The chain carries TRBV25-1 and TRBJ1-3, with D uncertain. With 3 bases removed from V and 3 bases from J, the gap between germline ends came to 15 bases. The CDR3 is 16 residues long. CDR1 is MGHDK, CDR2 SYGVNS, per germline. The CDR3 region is CASSDSRGFGGNTIYF. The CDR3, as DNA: TGTGCCAGCAGTGATAGTAGAGGATTTGGTGGAAACACCATATATTTT.

As DNA, the CDR3 is TGCAGCGTTAGAACCCTAATGACTAGCGGGGGATATTATAGCACAGATACGCAGTATTTT. Residues: CSVRTLMTSGGYYSTDTQYF. This chain connects TRBV29-1 to TRBJ2-3; TRBD2 agrees at 12 bases. CDR1 and CDR2 (germline): SQVTM, ANQGSEA. The V gene end was trimmed by 5 bases and the J gene end by 0 bases; junction bases not matched to a gene: 18. This CDR3 has 20 residues.

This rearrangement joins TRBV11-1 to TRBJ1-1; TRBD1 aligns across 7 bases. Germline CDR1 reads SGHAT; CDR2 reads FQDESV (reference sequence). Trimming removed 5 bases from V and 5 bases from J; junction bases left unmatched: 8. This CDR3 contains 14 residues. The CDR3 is CASSPRQGWTEAFF. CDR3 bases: TGTGCCAGCAGCCCTCGACAGGGATGGACTGAAGCTTTCTTT.

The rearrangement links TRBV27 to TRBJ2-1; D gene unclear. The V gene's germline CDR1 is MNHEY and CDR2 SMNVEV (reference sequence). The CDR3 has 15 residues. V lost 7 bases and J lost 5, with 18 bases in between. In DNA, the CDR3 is TGTGCCAGCATCAACCGTCCGTCGGGTAACAATGAGCAGTTCTTC. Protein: CASINRPSGNNEQFF.

The CDR3 DNA reads as TGTGCCTGGAACACGGACAGGGGGCTTACCTACGAGCAGTACTTC. This sequence encodes CAWNTDRGLTYEQYF. This chain joins TRBV30 and TRBJ2-7; 11 positions agree with TRBD1. CDR1 is GTSNPN, CDR2 SVGIG, per germline (reference sequence). The V segment lost 4 bases and the J segment 2 bases; nucleotides outside the gene matches: 7. The CDR3 spans 15 residues.

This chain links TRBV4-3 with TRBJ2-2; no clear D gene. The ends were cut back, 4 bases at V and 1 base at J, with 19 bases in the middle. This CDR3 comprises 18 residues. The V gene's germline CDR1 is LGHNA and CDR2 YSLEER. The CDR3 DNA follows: TGCGCCAGCAGCCTAACAACATTCTCCCCCCTGAACACCGGGGAGCTGTTTTTT. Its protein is CASSLTTFSPLNTGELFF.

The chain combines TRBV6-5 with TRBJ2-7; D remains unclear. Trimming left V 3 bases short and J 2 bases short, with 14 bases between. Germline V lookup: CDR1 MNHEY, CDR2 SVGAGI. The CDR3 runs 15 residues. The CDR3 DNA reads TGTGCCAGCAGTTATAGGTCAGCGTTCCCCTACGAGCAGTACTTC. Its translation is CASSYRSAFPYEQYF.

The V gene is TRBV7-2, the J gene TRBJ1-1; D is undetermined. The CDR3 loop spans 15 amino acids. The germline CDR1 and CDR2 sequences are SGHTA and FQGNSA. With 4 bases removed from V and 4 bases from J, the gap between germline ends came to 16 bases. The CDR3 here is CASSSKRAGSTEAFF. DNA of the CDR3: TGTGCCAGCAGCTCCAAAAGGGCAGGCTCCACTGAAGCTTTCTTT.

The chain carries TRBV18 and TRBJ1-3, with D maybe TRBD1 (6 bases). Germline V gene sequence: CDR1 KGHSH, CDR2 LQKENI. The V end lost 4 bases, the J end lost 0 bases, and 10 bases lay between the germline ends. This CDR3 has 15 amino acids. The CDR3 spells CASSLGQSSGNTIYF. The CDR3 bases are TGTGCCAGCTCACTTGGACAGAGCTCTGGAAACACCATATATTTT. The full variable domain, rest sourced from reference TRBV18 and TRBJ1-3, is NAGVMQNPRHLVRRRGQEARLRCSPMKGHSHVYWYRQLPEEGLKFMVYLQKENIIDESGMPKERFSAEFPKEGPSILRIQQVVRGDSAAYFCASSLGQSSGNTIYFGEGSWLTVV.